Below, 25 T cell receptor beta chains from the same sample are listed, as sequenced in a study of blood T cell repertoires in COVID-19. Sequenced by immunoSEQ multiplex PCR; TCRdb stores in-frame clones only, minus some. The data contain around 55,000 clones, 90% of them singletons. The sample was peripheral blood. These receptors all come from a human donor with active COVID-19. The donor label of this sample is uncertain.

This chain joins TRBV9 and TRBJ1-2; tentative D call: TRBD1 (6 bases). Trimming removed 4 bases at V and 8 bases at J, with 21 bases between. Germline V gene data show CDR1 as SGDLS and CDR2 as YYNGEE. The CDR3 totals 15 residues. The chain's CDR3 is CASSLWGGPSRGYTF. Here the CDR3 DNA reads TGTGCCAGCAGCCTTTGGGGGGGCCCGTCTCGGGGCTACACCTTC.

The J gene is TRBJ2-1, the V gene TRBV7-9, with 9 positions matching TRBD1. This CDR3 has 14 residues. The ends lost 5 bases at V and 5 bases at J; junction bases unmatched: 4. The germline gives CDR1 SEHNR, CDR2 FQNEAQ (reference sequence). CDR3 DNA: TGTGCCAGCAGCCACCGGGACAGGGACAATGAGCAGTTCTTC. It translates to CASSHRDRDNEQFF. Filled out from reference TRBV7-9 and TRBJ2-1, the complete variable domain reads DTGVSQNPRHKITKRGQNVTFRCDPISEHNRLYWYRQTLGQGPEFLTYFQNEAQLEKSRLLSDRFSAERPKGSFSTLEIQRTEQGDSAMYLCASSHRDRDNEQFFGPGTRLTVL.

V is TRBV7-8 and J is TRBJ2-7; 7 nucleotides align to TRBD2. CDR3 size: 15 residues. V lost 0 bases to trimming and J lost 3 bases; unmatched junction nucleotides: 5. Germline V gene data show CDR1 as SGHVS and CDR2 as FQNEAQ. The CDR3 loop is CASSLAPGGSYEQYV. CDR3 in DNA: TGTGCCAGCAGCTTAGCTCCTGGCGGGAGCTACGAGCAGTACGTC.

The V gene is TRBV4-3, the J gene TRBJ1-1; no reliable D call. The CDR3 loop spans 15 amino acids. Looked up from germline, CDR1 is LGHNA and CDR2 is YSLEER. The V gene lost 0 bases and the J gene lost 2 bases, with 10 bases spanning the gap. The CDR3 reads CASSQDRRGNTEAFF. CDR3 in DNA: TGCGCCAGCAGCCAAGATAGGCGGGGTAACACTGAAGCTTTCTTT.

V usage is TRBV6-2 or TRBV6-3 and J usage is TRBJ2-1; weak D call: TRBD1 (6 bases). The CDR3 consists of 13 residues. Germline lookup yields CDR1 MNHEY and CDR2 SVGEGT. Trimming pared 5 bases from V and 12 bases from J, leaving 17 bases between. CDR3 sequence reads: CASSLRGGNWQFF. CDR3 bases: TGTGCCAGCAGTCTTAGAGGGGGAAACTGGCAGTTCTTC.

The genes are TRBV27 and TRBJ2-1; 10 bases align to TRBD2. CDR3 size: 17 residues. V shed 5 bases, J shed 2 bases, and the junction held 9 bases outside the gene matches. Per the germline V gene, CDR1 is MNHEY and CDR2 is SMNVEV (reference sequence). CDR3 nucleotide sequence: TGTGCCAGCAGTCCTCCCGGACTAGCGGATACCTACAATGAGCAGTTCTTC. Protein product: CASSPPGLADTYNEQFF.

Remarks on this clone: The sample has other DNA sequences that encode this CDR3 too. This CDR3 is CASSQAVIFSGNTIYF. CDR3 coding DNA: TGTGCCAGCAGCCAGGCCGTTATATTCTCTGGAAACACCATATATTTT. The V and J genes are TRBV14 and TRBJ1-3; D call uncertain. This CDR3 has 16 residues. Trimming cost V 3 bases and J 0 bases, with 12 bases left between them. The germline CDR1 and CDR2 sequences are SGHDN and FVKESK.

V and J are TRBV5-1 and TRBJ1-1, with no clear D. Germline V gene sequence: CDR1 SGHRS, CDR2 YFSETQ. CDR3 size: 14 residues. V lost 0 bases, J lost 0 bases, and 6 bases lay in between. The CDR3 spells CASSLGPVNTEAFF. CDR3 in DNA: TGCGCCAGCAGCTTGGGCCCAGTGAACACTGAAGCTTTCTTT.

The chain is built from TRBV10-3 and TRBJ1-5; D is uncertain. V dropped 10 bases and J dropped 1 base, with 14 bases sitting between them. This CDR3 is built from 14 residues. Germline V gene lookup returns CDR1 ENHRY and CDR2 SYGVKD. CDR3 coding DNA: TGTGCCACCAATGGAGGGCAGAGCAATCAGCCCCAGCATTTT. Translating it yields CATNGGQSNQPQHF.

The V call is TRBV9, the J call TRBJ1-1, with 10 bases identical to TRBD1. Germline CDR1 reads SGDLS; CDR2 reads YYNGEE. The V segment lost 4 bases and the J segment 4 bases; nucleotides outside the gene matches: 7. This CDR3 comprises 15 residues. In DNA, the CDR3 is TGTGCCAGCAGCCCCCCGGACAGGGGGGGCACTGAAGCTTTCTTT. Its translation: CASSPPDRGGTEAFF.

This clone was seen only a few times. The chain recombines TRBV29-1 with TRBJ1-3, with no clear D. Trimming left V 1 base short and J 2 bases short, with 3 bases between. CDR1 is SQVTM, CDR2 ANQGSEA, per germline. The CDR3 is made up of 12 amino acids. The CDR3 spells CSVEVTGNTIYF. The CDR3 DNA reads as TGCAGCGTTGAAGTCACTGGAAACACCATATATTTT.

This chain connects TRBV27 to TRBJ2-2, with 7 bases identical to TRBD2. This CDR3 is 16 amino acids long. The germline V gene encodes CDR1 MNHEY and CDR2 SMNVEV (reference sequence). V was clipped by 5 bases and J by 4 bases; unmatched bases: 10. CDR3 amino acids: CASSREDWGSTGELFF. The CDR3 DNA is TGTGCCAGCAGTCGGGAGGACTGGGGGAGCACCGGGGAGCTGTTTTTT.

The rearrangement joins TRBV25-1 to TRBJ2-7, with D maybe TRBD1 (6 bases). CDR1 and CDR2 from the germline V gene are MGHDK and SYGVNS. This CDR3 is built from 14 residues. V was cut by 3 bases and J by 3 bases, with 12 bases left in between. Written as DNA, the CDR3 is TGTGCCAGCAGTGATAGCTCGGACAGCTACGAGCAGTACTTC. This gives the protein CASSDSSDSYEQYF.

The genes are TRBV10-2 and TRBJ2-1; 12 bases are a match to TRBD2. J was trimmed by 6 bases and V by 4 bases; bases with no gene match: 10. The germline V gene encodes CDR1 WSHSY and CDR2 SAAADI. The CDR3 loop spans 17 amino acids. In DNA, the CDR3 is TGCGCCAGCAGTGGAACCCTAGCGGGGGGGCCTAGCAATGAGCAGTTCTTC. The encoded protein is CASSGTLAGGPSNEQFF.

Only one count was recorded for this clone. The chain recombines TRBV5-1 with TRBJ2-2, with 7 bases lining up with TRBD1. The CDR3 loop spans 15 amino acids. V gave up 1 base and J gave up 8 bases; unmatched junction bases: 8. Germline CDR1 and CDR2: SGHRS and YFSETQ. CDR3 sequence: CASSLSTGSGGELFF. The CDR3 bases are TGCGCCAGCAGCTTGTCGACAGGGTCAGGGGGGGAGCTGTTTTTT.

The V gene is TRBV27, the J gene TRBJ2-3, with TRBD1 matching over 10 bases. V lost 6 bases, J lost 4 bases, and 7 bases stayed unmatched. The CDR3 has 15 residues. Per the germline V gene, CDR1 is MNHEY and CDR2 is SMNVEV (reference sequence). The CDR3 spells CASSLTGGKADTQYF. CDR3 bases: TGTGCCAGCAGCCTGACAGGGGGCAAAGCAGATACGCAGTATTTT.

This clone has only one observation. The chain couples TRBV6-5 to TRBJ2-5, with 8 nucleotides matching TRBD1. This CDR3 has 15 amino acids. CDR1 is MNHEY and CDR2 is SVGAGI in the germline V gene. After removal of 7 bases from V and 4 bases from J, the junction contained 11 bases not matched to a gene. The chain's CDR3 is CASTIPQGAGETQYF. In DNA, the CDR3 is TGTGCCAGCACAATCCCGCAGGGGGCCGGAGAGACCCAGTACTTC.

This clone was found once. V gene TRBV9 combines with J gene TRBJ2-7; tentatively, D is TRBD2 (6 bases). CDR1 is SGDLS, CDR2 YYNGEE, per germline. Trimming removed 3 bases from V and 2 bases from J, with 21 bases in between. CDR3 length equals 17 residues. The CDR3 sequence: CASSAGPGAGNTYEQYF. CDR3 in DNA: TGTGCCAGCAGCGCGGGCCCCGGGGCGGGGAACACCTACGAGCAGTACTTC.

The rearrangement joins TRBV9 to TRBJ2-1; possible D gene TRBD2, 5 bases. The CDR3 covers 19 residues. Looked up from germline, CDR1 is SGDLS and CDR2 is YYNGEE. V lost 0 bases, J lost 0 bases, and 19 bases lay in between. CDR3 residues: CASSVGGVLSGVSYNEQFF. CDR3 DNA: TGTGCCAGCAGCGTAGGTGGGGTCCTCAGCGGCGTCTCCTACAATGAGCAGTTCTTC.

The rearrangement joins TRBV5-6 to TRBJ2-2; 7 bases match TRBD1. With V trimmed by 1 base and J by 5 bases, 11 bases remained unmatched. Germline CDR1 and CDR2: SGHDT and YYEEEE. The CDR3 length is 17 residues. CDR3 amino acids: CASSLTVQGVGTGELFF. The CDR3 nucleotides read TGTGCCAGCAGCTTGACAGTCCAGGGGGTTGGTACCGGGGAGCTGTTTTTT. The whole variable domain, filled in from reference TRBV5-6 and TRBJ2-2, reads DAGVTQSPTHLIKTRGQQVTLRCSPKSGHDTVSWYQQALGQGPQFIFQYYEEEERQRGNFPDRFSGHQFPNYSSELNVNALLLGDSALYLCASSLTVQGVGTGELFFGEGSRLTVL.

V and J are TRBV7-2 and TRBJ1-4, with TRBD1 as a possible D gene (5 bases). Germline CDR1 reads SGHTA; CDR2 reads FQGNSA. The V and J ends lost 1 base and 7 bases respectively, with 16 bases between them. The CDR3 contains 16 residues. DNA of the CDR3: TGTGCCAGCAGCTTAGGGGGGAGGGGATCCCGTGAAAAACTGTTTTTT. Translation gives CASSLGGRGSREKLFF.

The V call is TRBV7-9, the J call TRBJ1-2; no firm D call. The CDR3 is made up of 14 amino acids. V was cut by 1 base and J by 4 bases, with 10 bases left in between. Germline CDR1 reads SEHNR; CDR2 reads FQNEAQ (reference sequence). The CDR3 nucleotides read TGTGCCAGCAGCTTAGTTCTACAGACCTATGGCTACACCTTC. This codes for CASSLVLQTYGYTF.

In nucleotides, the CDR3 is TGTGCCAGCAGCCCCCGGACACCCCACAATGAGCAGTTCTTC. Translated, it gives CASSPRTPHNEQFF. The chain employs TRBV14 and TRBJ2-1; D is perhaps TRBD1 (5 bases). The CDR3 has 14 residues. CDR1 is SGHDN, CDR2 FVKESK, per germline. The ends were cut back, 4 bases at V and 5 bases at J, with 12 bases in the middle.

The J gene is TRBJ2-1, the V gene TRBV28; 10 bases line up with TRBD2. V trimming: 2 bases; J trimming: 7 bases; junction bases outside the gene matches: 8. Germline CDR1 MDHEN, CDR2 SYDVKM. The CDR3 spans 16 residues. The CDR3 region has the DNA TGTGCCAGCAGTTTAGGGGGACTAGCGAGGAGGAATGAGCAGTTCTTC. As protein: CASSLGGLARRNEQFF.

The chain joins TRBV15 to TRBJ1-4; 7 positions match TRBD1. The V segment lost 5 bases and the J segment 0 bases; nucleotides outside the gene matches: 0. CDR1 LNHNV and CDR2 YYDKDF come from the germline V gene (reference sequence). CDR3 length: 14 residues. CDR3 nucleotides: TGTGCCACCAGCCAGGGGGCAACTAATGAAAAACTGTTTTTT. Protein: CATSQGATNEKLFF. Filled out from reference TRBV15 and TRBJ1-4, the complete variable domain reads DAMVIQNPRYQVTQFGKPVTLSCSQTLNHNVMYWYQQKSSQAPKLLFHYYDKDFNNEADTPDNFQSRRPNTSFCFLDIRSPGLGDTAMYLCATSQGATNEKLFFGSGTQLSVL.